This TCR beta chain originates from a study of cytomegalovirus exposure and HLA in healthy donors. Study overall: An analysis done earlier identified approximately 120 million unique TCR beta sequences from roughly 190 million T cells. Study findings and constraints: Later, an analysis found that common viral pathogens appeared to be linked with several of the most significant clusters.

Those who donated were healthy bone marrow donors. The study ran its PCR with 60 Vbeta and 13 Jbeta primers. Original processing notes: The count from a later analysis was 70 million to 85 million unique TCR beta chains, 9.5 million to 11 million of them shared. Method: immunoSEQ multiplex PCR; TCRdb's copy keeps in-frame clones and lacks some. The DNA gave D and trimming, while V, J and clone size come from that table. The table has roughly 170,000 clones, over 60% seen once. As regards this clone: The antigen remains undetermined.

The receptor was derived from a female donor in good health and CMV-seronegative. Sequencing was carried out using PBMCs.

The CDR3 loop reads CASSTSRPLLSGANVLTF. For the CDR3, the DNA is TGTGCCAGCAGCACGTCTAGACCGCTCCTGTCTGGGGCCAACGTCCTGACTTTC. The V gene is TRBV11-2, the J gene TRBJ2-6, with unresolved D. Trimming stripped 5 bases from V and 1 base from J, with 18 bases between. Germline V gene sequence: CDR1 SGHAT, CDR2 FQNNGV. The length of the CDR3 is 18 residues.